This T cell receptor beta chain was obtained from a study of blood T cell repertoires in COVID-19. Unmatched junction bases numbered 10, after V lost 4 bases and J lost 10 bases. CDR1 is SGHRS and CDR2 is YFSETQ in the germline V gene. The CDR3 has 15 residues. TCRdb's copy holds only in-frame clones and misses some; the assay was immunoSEQ multiplex PCR. The table has about 250,000 clones, 80% to 85% seen once. Sequencing used PBMCs or T cells enriched from blood (not recorded which). This chain joins TRBV5-1 and TRBJ1-6; 8 bases agree with TRBD1. This receptor was identified in a man aged 45-65 years who had recovered from COVID-19. The CDR3, as DNA: TGCGCCAGCAGCGAACAGGACAGGGTACGGTCACCCCTCCACTTT. This sequence encodes CASSEQDRVRSPLHF.